The 30 T cell receptor beta chains below all came from one sample that was sequenced in a study of identical twins. A single record per CDR3 protein comes from TCRdb applying MiXCR to the 5' RACE reads. In the table there are about 340,000 distinct CDR3 sequences, approximately 10% of which are singletons. The sequencing sample was made of naive T cells sorted from blood. These TCRs come from a woman aged 45-65 years in good health.

This chain connects TRBV24-1 to TRBJ2-3; D is unresolved. From germline, CDR1 is KGHDR and CDR2 SFDVKD. The CDR3 spans 14 residues. Trimming stripped 4 bases from V and 6 bases from J, with 13 bases between. CDR3 protein: CATSEGPRRDTQYF. CDR3 sequence (DNA): TGTGCCACCAGTGAAGGGCCCCGAAGGGATACGCAGTATTTT.

This clonotype was found a few times. J is TRBJ1-2 and V is TRBV7-6, with a tentative D call TRBD1 (5 bases). Germline CDR1 SGHVS, CDR2 FNYEAQ. V lost 0 bases and J 7 bases, leaving 15 bases between the germline ends. CDR3 length equals 15 residues. The CDR3 DNA is TGTGCCAGCAGCTTAGCGTCGGGACCGGGAGGTGGCTACACCTTC. Translated: CASSLASGPGGGYTF.

This clonotype was observed at least ten times. V usage is TRBV28 and J usage is TRBJ1-5, with D perhaps matching TRBD1 (5 bases). V dropped 1 base and J dropped 3 bases, with 16 bases sitting between them. The CDR3 is made up of 17 amino acids. Germline V gene data show CDR1 as MDHEN and CDR2 as SYDVKM. This CDR3 is CASSLFKLGGTNQPQHF. CDR3 sequence (DNA): TGTGCCAGCAGTTTATTCAAGCTGGGAGGGACCAATCAGCCCCAGCATTTT.

J is TRBJ2-7 and V is TRBV30; D may be TRBD1 (6 bases). Germline V gene data show CDR1 as GTSNPN and CDR2 as SVGIG (reference sequence). With 7 bases removed from V and 3 bases from J, the gap between germline ends came to 10 bases. The CDR3 is made up of 11 amino acids. In DNA form, the CDR3 reads TGTGCCTTGATACAGGGCTACGAGCAGTACGTC. As protein: CALIQGYEQYV.

In its sample, this clonotype was seen many times. V usage is TRBV5-1 and J usage is TRBJ2-1; 13 positions match TRBD2. Germline CDR1 is SGHRS and CDR2 is YFSETQ. The V segment lost 5 bases and the J segment 7 bases; nucleotides outside the gene matches: 6. The CDR3 is 15 residues long. CDR3 nucleotides: TGCGCCAGCAGGACCGGGACTAGCGGGACTAATGAGCAGTTCTTC. Encoded protein: CASRTGTSGTNEQFF.

The rearrangement joins TRBV3-1 to TRBJ2-7; D is perhaps TRBD2 (6 bases). Looked up from germline, CDR1 is LGHDT and CDR2 is YNNKEL (reference sequence). V was pared by 4 bases and J by 5 bases, with 15 bases between. The CDR3 has 14 amino acids. CDR3 protein: CASSRPGLSDEQYF. CDR3 nucleotide sequence: TGTGCCAGCAGCCGCCCGGGACTTTCTGACGAGCAGTACTTC.

This clonotype appeared a few times. The rearrangement joins TRBV6-1 to TRBJ2-2; the match to TRBD1 covers 8 bases. The CDR3 has 15 amino acids. Per germline, CDR1 MNHNS and CDR2 SASEGT. V was clipped by 4 bases and J by 4 bases; unmatched bases: 5. This CDR3 reads CASSVRDRITGELFF. The CDR3 DNA sequence: TGTGCCAGCAGTGTCCGGGACAGGATCACCGGGGAGCTGTTTTTT.

The CDR3 region is CASSRTRASTDTQYF. CDR3 in DNA: TGTGCCAGCAGCCGGACTAGAGCTAGCACAGATACGCAGTATTTT. The chain recombines TRBV7-2 with TRBJ2-3; 7 positions agree with TRBD2. V shed 5 bases, J shed 0 bases, and the junction held 5 bases outside the gene matches. There are 15 residues in the CDR3. CDR1 SGHTA and CDR2 FQGNSA come from the germline V gene.

The CDR3 DNA reads TGTGCCAGCAGCTCTGACAGGGAAAGGAAGGATGAAAAACTGTTTTTT. This codes for CASSSDRERKDEKLFF. The V and J genes are TRBV7-8 and TRBJ1-4; 7 bases match TRBD1. The CDR3 is 16 amino acids. Germline trimming cut 4 bases from V and 6 bases from J; bases unmatched to any gene: 11. The germline CDR1 and CDR2 sequences are SGHVS and FQNEAQ.

The chain combines TRBV20-1 with TRBJ1-1; possibly TRBD1 for D (5 bases). Germline V gene data show CDR1 as DFQATT and CDR2 as SNEGSKA (reference sequence). This CDR3 comprises 18 residues. With 0 bases removed from V and 6 bases from J, the gap between germline ends came to 26 bases. CDR3 residues: CSARDLGGRDVGVPEAFF. The CDR3 coding sequence is TGCAGTGCTAGAGATCTTGGTGGTAGGGACGTCGGGGTCCCTGAAGCTTTCTTT.

The sample holds many counts of this clonotype. V and J are TRBV2 and TRBJ2-2; 11 bases agree with TRBD2. CDR3 size: 15 residues. The ends lost 8 bases at V and 4 bases at J; junction bases unmatched: 6. Per the germline V gene, CDR1 is SNHLY and CDR2 is FYNNEI. CDR3 amino acids: CASSGTSGFTGELFF. The CDR3 DNA reads as TGTGCCAGCTCCGGGACTAGCGGTTTCACCGGGGAGCTGTTTTTT.

In this sample, this clonotype turned up a few times. The chain couples TRBV15 to TRBJ2-7; possibly TRBD1 or TRBD2 for D (5 bases each). The CDR3 extends over 20 amino acids. Germline V CDR1 and CDR2: LNHNV, YYDKDF (reference sequence). Trimming shortened V by 0 bases and J by 7 bases, and 31 bases separated the two germline ends. The CDR3 nucleotides are TGTGCCACCAGCAGAGACAGTAGGACCGGGACGGTTATCGATCGAGGGGAGCAGTACTTC. Translated, it gives CATSRDSRTGTVIDRGEQYF.

This clonotype was seen repeatedly, ten times or more. J is TRBJ1-4 and V is TRBV27; D call uncertain. The CDR3 length is 14 residues. The V gene's germline CDR1 is MNHEY and CDR2 SMNVEV (reference sequence). The V end was cut by 6 bases, the J end by 5 bases, with 13 bases between. CDR3 amino acids: CASSLTLSNEKLFF. For the CDR3, the DNA is TGTGCCAGCAGCCTTACGTTATCAAATGAAAAACTGTTTTTT.

This clonotype appeared a few times. The V gene is TRBV15, the J gene TRBJ2-3; 7 bases line up with TRBD2. CDR1 and CDR2 from the germline V gene are LNHNV and YYDKDF (reference sequence). The CDR3 has 17 amino acids. Trimming cost V 0 bases and J 3 bases; bases outside gene matches: 9. The CDR3 bases are TGTGCCACCAGCAGAGACCCCCGCGGGAGTATGACAGATACGCAGTATTTT. This codes for CATSRDPRGSMTDTQYF.

This clonotype was observed a few times. The chain recombines TRBV20-1 with TRBJ2-3; D is undetermined. The CDR3 extends over 12 amino acids. Germline CDR1 and CDR2: DFQATT and SNEGSKA (reference sequence). Trimming cost V 2 bases and J 2 bases, with 5 bases left between them. The CDR3 spells CSARNPTDTQYF. The DNA of the CDR3 is TGCAGTGCTAGAAATCCCACAGATACGCAGTATTTT.

This clonotype has at least ten counts. The rearrangement links TRBV9 to TRBJ2-3; no firm D call. V was clipped by 0 bases and J by 1 base, with 3 bases between them. There are 13 residues in the CDR3. Germline V gene lookup returns CDR1 SGDLS and CDR2 YYNGEE. The CDR3 DNA sequence: TGTGCCAGCAGCGTAGTTGGCACAGATACGCAGTATTTT. This translates into CASSVVGTDTQYF. Based on the CDR3 plus reference TRBV9 and TRBJ2-3, the full variable domain is DSGVTQTPKHLITATGQRVTLRCSPRSGDLSVYWYQQSLDQGLQFLIQYYNGEERAKGNILERFSAQQFPDLHSELNLSSLELGDSALYFCASSVVGTDTQYFGPGTRLTVL.

The J gene is TRBJ2-2, the V gene TRBV6-6, with TRBD1 identical over 8 bases. CDR3 length: 15 residues. The trim removed 7 bases at V and 5 bases at J, leaving 9 bases unmatched. Per germline, CDR1 MNHNY and CDR2 SVGAGI (reference sequence). The CDR3 protein is CASTNGQGGTGELFF. CDR3 DNA: TGTGCCAGCACCAACGGACAGGGTGGTACCGGGGAGCTGTTTTTT.

The chain joins TRBV5-1 to TRBJ2-1, with D possibly being TRBD2 (5 bases). The CDR3 extends over 14 amino acids. V was clipped by 4 bases and J by 3 bases, with 11 bases between them. Germline V lookup: CDR1 SGHRS, CDR2 YFSETQ. The CDR3 DNA is TGCGCCAGCAGCGACCCCGGGGACTACAATGAGCAGTTCTTC. Amino acids: CASSDPGDYNEQFF.

Only a few counts were recorded for this clonotype. The rearrangement uses TRBV5-1 and TRBJ2-2, with D tentatively TRBD1 or TRBD2 (6 bases each). Germline CDR1 and CDR2: SGHRS and YFSETQ. The CDR3 is made up of 16 amino acids. V gave up 0 bases and J gave up 3 bases, with 12 bases separating them. The CDR3 DNA reads TGCGCCAGCAGCTTGGAGTCGGGGGCGGACACCGGGGAGCTGTTTTTT. Its translation: CASSLESGADTGELFF.

CDR3 DNA sequence: TGCGCCAGCAGCTTGGGAGCCGTAGATGGCTACGAGCAGTACTTC. Protein sequence: CASSLGAVDGYEQYF. V and J are TRBV5-1 and TRBJ2-7; D ambiguous. V was shortened by 0 bases and J by 3 bases, with 13 bases between the two germline ends. The CDR3 is 15 amino acids. CDR1 SGHRS and CDR2 YFSETQ come from the germline V gene.

This clonotype was counted between two and nine times. The V gene is TRBV11-3, the J gene TRBJ2-2; D call uncertain. Germline CDR1 reads SGHNT; CDR2 reads YENEEA. CDR3 size: 14 residues. V was pared by 5 bases and J by 7 bases, with 14 bases between. The CDR3 bases are TGTGCCAGCAGCCCTTGGACGAGTGTCGGGGAGCTGTTTTTT. It codes for CASSPWTSVGELFF.

This clonotype has at least ten counts. The V and J genes are TRBV3-1 and TRBJ1-1, with a tentative D call TRBD1 (5 bases). The CDR3 totals 14 residues. V was shortened by 2 bases and J by 4 bases, with 11 bases between the two germline ends. CDR1 and CDR2 (germline): LGHDT, YNNKEL (reference sequence). As DNA, the CDR3 is TGTGCCAGCAGCCAACTCAACGGGGGCACTGAAGCTTTCTTT. It translates to CASSQLNGGTEAFF.

This clonotype has a handful of counts. The chain carries TRBV24-1 and TRBJ1-2, with a possible D match to TRBD1 (5 bases). The CDR3 is made up of 14 amino acids. The germline gives CDR1 KGHDR, CDR2 SFDVKD. Trimming stripped 7 bases from V and 2 bases from J, with 13 bases between. The CDR3 loop is CATSQDTVNYGYTF. CDR3 coding DNA: TGTGCCACCAGCCAGGACACGGTAAACTATGGCTACACCTTC.

At least ten counts were recorded for this clonotype. J is TRBJ1-1 and V is TRBV20-1; the D gene is possibly TRBD1 (5 bases). Per the germline V gene, CDR1 is DFQATT and CDR2 is SNEGSKA (reference sequence). This CDR3 has 13 amino acids. V shed 5 bases and J shed 11 bases, with 21 bases lying between them. Here the CDR3 reads CSARGVGPQGAFF. CDR3 DNA sequence: TGCAGTGCTCGAGGGGTCGGACCCCAAGGGGCTTTCTTT.

The genes are TRBV7-8 and TRBJ2-1; the D gene could be TRBD1 or TRBD2 (6 bases each). Germline assignment: CDR1 SGHVS and CDR2 FQNEAQ. This CDR3 region has 15 residues. Trimming shortened V by 6 bases and J by 9 bases, and 21 bases separated the two germline ends. CDR3 bases: TGTGCCAGCAGGAGCCGGGGGCGCCTGGCAGGTGAGCAGTTCTTC. Its translation: CASRSRGRLAGEQFF. Full variable domain (missing parts from reference TRBV7-8 and TRBJ2-1): GAGVSQSPRYKVAKRGQDVALRCDPISGHVSLFWYQQALGQGPEFLTYFQNEAQLDKSGLPSDRFFAERPEGSVSTLKIQRTQQEDSAVYLCASRSRGRLAGEQFFGPGTRLTVL.

This clonotype was counted only a few times. The chain joins TRBV24-1 to TRBJ2-2, with D perhaps matching TRBD1 (6 bases). Germline CDR1 reads KGHDR; CDR2 reads SFDVKD. V lost 3 bases and J 7 bases, leaving 11 bases between the germline ends. This CDR3 comprises 14 residues. The CDR3 DNA reads TGTGCCACCAGTGATCCTCAGGGGTACGGGGAGCTGTTTTTT. Amino acid sequence: CATSDPQGYGELFF.

The chain combines TRBV5-1 with TRBJ2-5; D is possibly TRBD2 (5 bases). V dropped 7 bases and J dropped 4 bases, with 17 bases sitting between them. The CDR3 sequence is 14 residues long. Per germline, CDR1 SGHRS and CDR2 YFSETQ. CDR3 DNA: TGCGCCAGCCGCCGTCGAGGGTATGGAGAGACCCAGTACTTC. Translating it yields CASRRRGYGETQYF.

This clonotype has ten or more counts. The chain recombines TRBV6-5 with TRBJ1-1, with a possible D match to TRBD1 (6 bases). The CDR3 loop spans 14 amino acids. Germline V gene lookup returns CDR1 MNHEY and CDR2 SVGAGI. V lost 5 bases to trimming and J lost 5 bases, with 15 bases between them. The CDR3 here is CASSTFRGGTEAFF. For the CDR3, the DNA is TGTGCCAGCAGTACGTTCAGGGGAGGTACTGAAGCTTTCTTT.

The rearrangement joins TRBV27 to TRBJ1-6; no clear D gene. Trimming pared 2 bases from V and 14 bases from J, leaving 19 bases between. The germline CDR1 and CDR2 sequences are MNHEY and SMNVEV (reference sequence). This CDR3 comprises 15 residues. The CDR3 DNA reads TGTGCCAGCAGTTTAAAGTACACGACTGAGCGGTCCCTCCACTTT. Translated, it gives CASSLKYTTERSLHF.

The sample holds many counts of this clonotype. The chain links TRBV21-1 to TRBJ2-7; the table's D call of TRBD2 was not tested on the DNA. TRBV21-1 is a recognized pseudogene. The CDR3 has 17 amino acids. CDR3 amino acids: CASSKDGGSGIPSEQYV. The DNA of the CDR3 is TGTGCCAGCAGCAAAGACGGAGGGTCGGGGATTCCTAGCGAGCAGTACGTC.